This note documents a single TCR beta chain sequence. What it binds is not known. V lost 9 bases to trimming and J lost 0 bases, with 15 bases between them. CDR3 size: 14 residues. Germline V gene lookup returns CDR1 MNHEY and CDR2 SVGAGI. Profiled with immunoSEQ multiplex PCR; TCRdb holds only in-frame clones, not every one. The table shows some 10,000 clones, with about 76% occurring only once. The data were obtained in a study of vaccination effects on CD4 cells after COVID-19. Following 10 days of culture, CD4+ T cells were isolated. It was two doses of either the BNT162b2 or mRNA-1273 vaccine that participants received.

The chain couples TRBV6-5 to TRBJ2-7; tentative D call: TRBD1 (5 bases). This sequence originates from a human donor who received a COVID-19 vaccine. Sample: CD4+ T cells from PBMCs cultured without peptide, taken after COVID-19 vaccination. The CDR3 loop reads CASLYRHPSYEQYF. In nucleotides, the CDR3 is TGTGCCAGTCTCTACAGGCACCCCTCCTACGAGCAGTACTTC.